The 25 T cell receptor beta chains in this list originate from one sample, sequenced in a study of Graves' ophthalmopathy and Graves' hyperthyroidism. Amplification from RNA transcripts yielded the TCR beta CDR3 regions. In the first round, RT-PCR was carried out with HTBI primers, and a multiplex PCR formed the second round. TCRdb independently ran MiXCR on the multiplex PCR reads; one entry per CDR3 protein. The table has around 1.1 million distinct CDR3 sequences, less than 45% seen once. The material sequenced was peripheral blood or thyroid tissue (not recorded which). These TCRs come from an adult man with Graves' hyperthyroidism.

This clonotype was detected only a few times. The V gene is TRBV20-1, the J gene TRBJ2-2, with D possibly TRBD1 on 5 matching bases. Germline V lookup: CDR1 DFQATT, CDR2 SNEGSKA (reference sequence). V was clipped by 4 bases and J by 3 bases, with 21 bases between them. CDR3 length: 17 residues. The CDR3 DNA is TGCAGTGCTAAAAGTACAGGTGTTGGGGTTCACACCGGGGAGCTGTTTTTT. This translates into CSAKSTGVGVHTGELFF.

This chain joins TRBV27 and TRBJ2-7; 9 bases fit TRBD2. With 6 bases clipped from V and 4 bases from J, the junction kept 10 bases outside the gene matches. Germline V gene sequence: CDR1 MNHEY, CDR2 SMNVEV (reference sequence). The CDR3 spans 15 residues. The CDR3: CASSLISGRAYEQYF. CDR3 DNA sequence: TGTGCCAGCAGCTTGATTAGCGGGAGAGCGTACGAGCAGTACTTC.

This clonotype was seen more than once but under ten times. This chain connects TRBV12-3 or TRBV12-4 to TRBJ2-7; 9 bases align to TRBD1. The CDR3 consists of 17 residues. The V segment lost 0 bases and the J segment 1 base; nucleotides outside the gene matches: 7. For the CDR3, the DNA is TGTGCCAGCAGTTTAGCGGGTCCCGGGACAGGGTCCTACGAGCAGTACTTC. Amino acids: CASSLAGPGTGSYEQYF.

The V call is TRBV6-6, the J call TRBJ1-5, with TRBD1 as a possible D gene (5 bases). Trimming pared 2 bases from V and 11 bases from J, leaving 16 bases between. CDR1 and CDR2 (germline): MNHNY, SVGAGI (reference sequence). The length of the CDR3 is 14 residues. The CDR3 bases are TGTGCCAGCAGTTACGGAGTATGGGGGGAGACCCAGCATTTT. Its translation is CASSYGVWGETQHF.

This clonotype was seen repeatedly, ten times or more. The gene calls are TRBV7-2 and TRBJ1-2, with D possibly matching TRBD1 (5 bases). CDR1 is SGHTA and CDR2 is FQGNSA in the germline V gene. The CDR3 covers 15 residues. The V end lost 7 bases, the J end lost 1 base, and 16 bases lay between the germline ends. The CDR3 reads CASTLGGRGNYGYTF. The CDR3 nucleotides read TGTGCCAGCACTTTGGGGGGACGGGGTAACTATGGCTACACCTTC. Full variable domain (outside the CDR3, taken from reference TRBV7-2 and TRBJ1-2): GAGVSQSPSNKVTEKGKDVELRCDPISGHTALYWYRQSLGQGLEFLIYFQGNSAPDKSGLPSDRFSAERTGGSVSTLTIQRTQQEDSAVYLCASTLGGRGNYGYTFGSGTRLTVV.

V usage is TRBV24-1 and J usage is TRBJ2-5, with D possibly matching TRBD1 (5 bases). V was pared by 4 bases and J by 7 bases, with 12 bases between. CDR1 KGHDR and CDR2 SFDVKD come from the germline V gene. This CDR3 region has 13 residues. The DNA for the CDR3 is TGTGCCACCAGTGACCTCCAAAGGGGGACCCAGTACTTC. Protein product: CATSDLQRGTQYF.

Of note for this clonotype: Compared with germline, one end of the junction differs, possibly owing to a read error. The chain employs TRBV10-2 and TRBJ2-7; the match to TRBD2 covers 16 bases. The length of the CDR3 is 19 residues. Germline CDR1 WSHSY, CDR2 SAAADI. The CDR3 reads CASSFKPPGLAGGPYEQYF. The CDR3 region has the DNA TGTGCCAGCAGTTTCAAACCGCCGGGACTAGCGGGAGGGCCCTACGAGCAGTACTTC.

The chain has TRBV20-1 and TRBJ1-6, with D hard to call. Germline values: CDR1 DFQATT, CDR2 SNEGSKA (reference sequence). The V and J ends lost 4 bases and 6 bases respectively, with 10 bases between them. The CDR3 is 13 residues long. The CDR3 DNA follows: TGCAGTGCTATAGGGCGGGGTAATTCACCCCTCCACTTT. It yields the protein CSAIGRGNSPLHF.

In this sample, this clonotype turned up a few times. The rearrangement uses TRBV6-6 and TRBJ2-7, with TRBD1 matching over 9 bases. With 7 bases clipped from V and 5 bases from J, the junction kept 9 bases outside the gene matches. The CDR3 runs 14 residues. CDR1 MNHNY and CDR2 SVGAGI come from the germline V gene (reference sequence). CDR3 protein: CASTDTDRGNEQYF. The CDR3 DNA follows: TGTGCCAGCACCGACACGGACAGGGGAAACGAGCAGTACTTC.

This clonotype was counted at least ten times. The CDR3 is CAISKTALSYEQYF. The CDR3 nucleotides read TGTGCCATCAGCAAGACAGCGCTGTCCTACGAGCAGTACTTC. V is TRBV10-3 and J is TRBJ2-7; tentatively, D is TRBD1 (5 bases). Germline V gives CDR1 ENHRY, CDR2 SYGVKD. The CDR3 sequence is 14 residues long. Between the trimmed V and J ends, which lost 6 bases and 1 base, there was a span of 13 bases.

This clonotype appeared a few times. The rearrangement uses TRBV12-3 or TRBV12-4 and TRBJ2-2, with 7 bases that match TRBD1. This CDR3 spans 14 amino acids. Trimming cost V 7 bases and J 0 bases; bases outside gene matches: 2. CDR3 amino acids: CASNTGANTGELFF. Written as DNA, the CDR3 is TGTGCCAGCAATACAGGGGCGAACACCGGGGAGCTGTTTTTT.

This clonotype was observed at least ten times. The chain has TRBV9 and TRBJ2-7; D unresolved. Deletions cut 0 bases from V and 3 bases from J, with 13 bases between. This CDR3 comprises 15 residues. The germline gives CDR1 SGDLS, CDR2 YYNGEE. The CDR3 loop reads CASSVAPDLVYEQYF. As DNA, the CDR3 is TGTGCCAGCAGCGTAGCCCCAGATTTGGTCTACGAGCAGTACTTC.

This clonotype was picked up many times. The CDR3 reads CASSLDGSPRGTQYF. The CDR3 bases are TGTGCCAGCAGCTTAGACGGATCGCCCCGGGGGACCCAGTACTTC. The chain uses TRBV7-6 and TRBJ2-5, with D possibly being TRBD2 (5 bases). The CDR3 covers 15 residues. Trimming left V 1 base short and J 7 bases short, with 16 bases between. The germline V gene has CDR1 SGHVS and CDR2 FNYEAQ.

The chain carries TRBV25-1 and TRBJ1-6; 7 bases match TRBD1. The CDR3 runs to 14 residues. Germline V gene data show CDR1 as MGHDK and CDR2 as SYGVNS. Trimming took 0 bases from V and 8 from J; bases not matched to a gene: 1. The CDR3 region is CASSEYTGDSPLHF. DNA of the CDR3: TGTGCCAGCAGTGAATATACAGGGGATTCACCCCTCCACTTT. Drawing the rest from reference TRBV25-1 and TRBJ1-6, the complete variable domain is EADIYQTPRYLVIGTGKKITLECSQTMGHDKMYWYQQDPGMELHLIHYSYGVNSTEKGDLSSESTVSRIRTEHFPLTLESARPSHTSQYLCASSEYTGDSPLHFGNGTRLTVT.

This chain uses TRBV4-3 with TRBJ1-6; D unresolved. The CDR3 covers 11 residues. V lost 2 bases and J 16 bases, leaving 9 bases between the germline ends. Germline CDR1 LGHNA, CDR2 YSLEER. In nucleotides, the CDR3 is TGCGCCAGCAGCCAAAAAGGTCAGCTCCACTTT. Its translation: CASSQKGQLHF.

This clonotype was counted many times. The J gene is TRBJ2-7, the V gene TRBV7-2, with TRBD1 matching 8 bases. The V gene's germline CDR1 is SGHTA and CDR2 FQGNSA. J lost 4 bases, V lost 2 bases, and 7 bases had no gene match. The length of the CDR3 is 15 residues. The CDR3 region is CASSLRAGGVYEQYF. CDR3 DNA: TGTGCCAGCAGCTTACGGGCAGGGGGCGTTTACGAGCAGTACTTC.

This clonotype was counted ten times or more. The chain combines TRBV20-1 with TRBJ1-2; D not resolved. V was cut by 0 bases and J by 4 bases, with 12 bases left in between. Germline V lookup: CDR1 DFQATT, CDR2 SNEGSKA (reference sequence). The CDR3 runs to 14 residues. The CDR3 is CSARDDRKGYGYTF. The CDR3 nucleotides are TGCAGTGCTAGAGATGATAGGAAGGGCTATGGCTACACCTTC.

In this sample, this clonotype turned up a few times. This chain connects TRBV7-6 to TRBJ2-5; 11 bases map to TRBD1. Looked up from germline, CDR1 is SGHVS and CDR2 is FNYEAQ. The CDR3 extends over 17 amino acids. Germline trimming cut 5 bases from V and 1 base from J; bases unmatched to any gene: 9. The CDR3 nucleotides are TGTGCCAGCAGCCCCCACGGGACAGGGGGTTCCCAAGAGACCCAGTACTTC. Amino acid sequence: CASSPHGTGGSQETQYF.

This clonotype was counted many times. The chain links TRBV29-1 to TRBJ1-2; 8 bases are shared with TRBD1. CDR1 and CDR2 (germline): SQVTM, ANQGSEA. There are 14 residues in the CDR3. Trimming at V came to 4 bases and at J to 7 bases, leaving 11 bases not matched to a gene. The CDR3 DNA is TGCAGCGTTGTAGGGACAGGTAAAACTGCTGGCTACACCTTC. Protein product: CSVVGTGKTAGYTF.

At least ten counts were recorded for this clonotype. This chain uses TRBV12-3 or TRBV12-4 with TRBJ1-6; D is ambiguous. The CDR3 runs 14 residues. Trimming cost V 5 bases and J 14 bases, with 19 bases left between them. CDR3 residues: CASSEWGYAMSLHF. In DNA, the CDR3 is TGTGCCAGCAGTGAATGGGGTTACGCGATGTCCCTCCACTTT.

The chain carries TRBV7-9 and TRBJ2-5; D is perhaps TRBD2 (6 bases). The V and J ends lost 3 bases and 3 bases respectively, with 14 bases between them. The CDR3 contains 15 residues. Germline V gene sequence: CDR1 SEHNR, CDR2 FQNEAQ (reference sequence). DNA for the CDR3: TGTGCCAGCAGCTTGAGGGAGGAACTAGAAGAGACCCAGTACTTC. It is translated as CASSLREELEETQYF.

The V gene is TRBV29-1, the J gene TRBJ2-7, with 8 bases matching TRBD2. The germline CDR1 and CDR2 sequences are SQVTM and ANQGSEA. This CDR3 comprises 13 residues. V gave up 2 bases and J gave up 6 bases; unmatched junction bases: 6. CDR3 amino acids: CSVEWGAGGEQYF. The CDR3 DNA reads as TGCAGCGTTGAATGGGGGGCGGGGGGCGAGCAGTACTTC.

This chain links TRBV29-1 with TRBJ1-2; 7 bases fit TRBD1. Germline V CDR1 and CDR2: SQVTM, ANQGSEA. Trimming took 7 bases from V and 4 from J; bases not matched to a gene: 6. The CDR3 spans 12 residues. CDR3 sequence (DNA): TGCAGCGCTTGGGCAGGGGGCTATGGCTACACCTTC. Translated: CSAWAGGYGYTF. Full variable domain (outside the CDR3, taken from reference TRBV29-1 and TRBJ1-2): SAVISQKPSRDICQRGTSLTIQCQVDSQVTMMFWYRQQPGQSLTLIATANQGSEATYESGFVIDKFPISRPNLTFSTLTVSNMSPEDSSIYLCSAWAGGYGYTFGSGTRLTVV.

J is TRBJ2-7 and V is TRBV20-1; 11 bases are shared with TRBD2. Germline V gene sequence: CDR1 DFQATT, CDR2 SNEGSKA (reference sequence). This CDR3 region has 13 residues. CDR3 sequence (DNA): TGCAGCGCGCCGGGACTAGCGGATCCCGAGCAGTACTTC. Encoded protein: CSAPGLADPEQYF.

The genes are TRBV29-1 and TRBJ2-7; a weak D match, TRBD2 (5 bases). The CDR3 sequence is 12 residues long. Trimming removed 6 bases from V and 8 bases from J, with 17 bases in between. Germline V lookup: CDR1 SQVTM, CDR2 ANQGSEA. DNA of the CDR3: TGCAGCGTCGGCGGACTTGGCTGCAAGCAGTACTTC. Protein sequence: CSVGGLGCKQYF.